This T cell receptor (beta chain) was profiled in a study of T-cell reconstitution after alpha-beta-depleted transplantation in children. This clonotype was observed many times. Its antigen is undetermined. A library of TCRbeta sequences, prepared with unique molecular identifiers, was generated. TCRdb reprocessed the PCR reads with MiXCR, giving one entry per CDR3 protein. The table records roughly 490,000 distinct CDR3 sequences, about an eighth of them present only once. General observations from the study: It was reported that alpha-beta T cells came from several hundred expanded graft clones (about two months after transplant). Newly produced T cells mostly provided counts and TCRbeta diversity after one year, as hyperexpanded clones declined.

The sample consisted of PBMCs, mostly from graft donor cells, taken 180 days after TCRalphabeta/CD19-depleted stem cell transplant. This TCR was sampled from a female patient aged 2-10 years who had a stem cell transplant for aplastic anemia, so the T cells may come from the graft donor.

The CDR3 loop is CASSLAGRSSYNEQFF. As DNA, the CDR3 is TGTGCCAGCAGCTTAGCGGGCAGGAGCTCCTACAATGAGCAGTTCTTC. The chain joins TRBV7-9 to TRBJ2-1; D not certain. The CDR3 covers 16 residues. Trimming stripped 0 bases from V and 0 bases from J, with 9 bases between. Germline CDR1 reads SEHNR; CDR2 reads FQNEAQ (reference sequence).